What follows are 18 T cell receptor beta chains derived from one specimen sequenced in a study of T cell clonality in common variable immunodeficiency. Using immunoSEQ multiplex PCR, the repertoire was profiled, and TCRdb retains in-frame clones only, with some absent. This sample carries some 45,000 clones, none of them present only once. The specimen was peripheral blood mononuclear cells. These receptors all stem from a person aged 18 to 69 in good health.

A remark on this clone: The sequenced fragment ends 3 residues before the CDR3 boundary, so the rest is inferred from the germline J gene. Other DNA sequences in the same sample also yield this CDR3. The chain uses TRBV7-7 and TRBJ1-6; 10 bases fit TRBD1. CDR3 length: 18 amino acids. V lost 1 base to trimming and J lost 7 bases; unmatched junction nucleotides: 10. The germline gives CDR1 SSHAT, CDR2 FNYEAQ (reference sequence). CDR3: CASSLGPRDRGRNSPLHF. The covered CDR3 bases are TGTGCCAGCAGCTTAGGGCCCCGGGACAGGGGTCGAAATTCACCC.

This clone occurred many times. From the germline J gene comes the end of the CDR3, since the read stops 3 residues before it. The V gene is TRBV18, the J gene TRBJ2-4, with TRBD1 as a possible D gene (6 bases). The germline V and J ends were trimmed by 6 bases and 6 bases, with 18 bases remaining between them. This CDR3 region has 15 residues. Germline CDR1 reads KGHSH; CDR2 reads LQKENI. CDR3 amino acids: CASSPPTGAINIQYF. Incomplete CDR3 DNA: TGTGCCAGCTCCCCCCCGACAGGAGCTATAAACATT.

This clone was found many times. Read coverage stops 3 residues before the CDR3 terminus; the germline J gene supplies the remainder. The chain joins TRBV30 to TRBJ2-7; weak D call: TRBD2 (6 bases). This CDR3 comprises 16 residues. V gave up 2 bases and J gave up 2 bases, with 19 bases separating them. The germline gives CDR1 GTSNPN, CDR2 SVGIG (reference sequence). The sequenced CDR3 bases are TGTGCCTGGAGTAAAATGGGGCCCGGCGGGGCCTACGAG. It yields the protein CAWSKMGPGGAYE. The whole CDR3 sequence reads CAWSKMGPGGAYEQYF.

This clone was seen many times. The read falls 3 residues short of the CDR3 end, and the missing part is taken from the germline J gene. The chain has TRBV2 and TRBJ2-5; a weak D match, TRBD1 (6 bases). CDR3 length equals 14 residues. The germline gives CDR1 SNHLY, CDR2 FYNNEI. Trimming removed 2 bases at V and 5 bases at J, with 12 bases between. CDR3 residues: CASSETGYTETQYF. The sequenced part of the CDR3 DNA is TGTGCCAGCAGTGAAACAGGGTATACGGAGACC.

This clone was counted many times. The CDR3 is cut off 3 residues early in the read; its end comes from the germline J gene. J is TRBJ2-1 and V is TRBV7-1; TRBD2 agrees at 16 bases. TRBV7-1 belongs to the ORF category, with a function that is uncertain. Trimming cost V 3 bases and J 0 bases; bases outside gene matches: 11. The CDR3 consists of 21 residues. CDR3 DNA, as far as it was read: TGTGCCAGCAGCTCCCCCGGGACTAGCGGGGGGGCCGATAGCTCCTACAATGAG. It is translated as CASSSPGTSGGADSSYNE. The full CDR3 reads CASSSPGTSGGADSSYNEQFF.

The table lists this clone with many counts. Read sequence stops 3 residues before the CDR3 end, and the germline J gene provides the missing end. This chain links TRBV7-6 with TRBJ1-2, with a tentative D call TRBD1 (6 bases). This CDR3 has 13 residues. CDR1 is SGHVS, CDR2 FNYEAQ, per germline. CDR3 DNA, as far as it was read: TGTGCCAGCAGCCCCAACGAGGGGGTGGGC. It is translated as CASSPNEGVG. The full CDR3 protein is CASSPNEGVGYTF.

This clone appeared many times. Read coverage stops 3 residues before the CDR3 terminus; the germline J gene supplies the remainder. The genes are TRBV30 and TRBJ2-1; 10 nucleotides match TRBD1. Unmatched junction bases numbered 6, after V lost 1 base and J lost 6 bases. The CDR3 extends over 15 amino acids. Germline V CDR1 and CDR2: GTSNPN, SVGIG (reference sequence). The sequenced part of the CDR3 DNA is TGTGCCTGGAGTGGGACAGGGGGAACGGGCAATGAG. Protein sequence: CAWSGTGGTGNE. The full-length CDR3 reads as CAWSGTGGTGNEQFF. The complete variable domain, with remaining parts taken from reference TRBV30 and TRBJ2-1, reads SQTIHQWPATLVQPVGSPLSLECTVEGTSNPNLYWYRQAAGRGLQLLFYSVGIGQISSEVPQNLSASRPQDRQFILSSKKLLLSDSGFYLCAWSGTGGTGNEQFFGPGTRLTVL.

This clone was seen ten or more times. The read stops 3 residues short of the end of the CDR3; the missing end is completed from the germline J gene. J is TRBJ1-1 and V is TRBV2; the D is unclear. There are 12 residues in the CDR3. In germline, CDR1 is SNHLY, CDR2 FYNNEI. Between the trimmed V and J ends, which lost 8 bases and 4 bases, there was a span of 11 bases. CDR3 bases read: TGTGCCAGCGGGCCTCGGCGCACTGAA. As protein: CASGPRRTE. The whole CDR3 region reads CASGPRRTEAFF. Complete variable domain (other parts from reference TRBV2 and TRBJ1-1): EPEVTQTPSHQVTQMGQEVILRCVPISNHLYFYWYRQILGQKVEFLVSFYNNEISEKSEIFDDQFSVERPDGSNFTLKIRSTKLEDSAMYFCASGPRRTEAFFGQGTRLTVV.

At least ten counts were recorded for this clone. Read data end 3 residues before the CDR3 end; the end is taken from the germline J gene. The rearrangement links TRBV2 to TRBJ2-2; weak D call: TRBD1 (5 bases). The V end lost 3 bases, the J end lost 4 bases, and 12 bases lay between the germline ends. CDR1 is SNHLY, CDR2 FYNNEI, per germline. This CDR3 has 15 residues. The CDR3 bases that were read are TGTGCCAGCAGTGATTGGGGAAGGGGCACCGGGGAG. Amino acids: CASSDWGRGTGE. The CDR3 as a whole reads CASSDWGRGTGELFF. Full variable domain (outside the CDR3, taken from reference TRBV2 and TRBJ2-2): EPEVTQTPSHQVTQMGQEVILRCVPISNHLYFYWYRQILGQKVEFLVSFYNNEISEKSEIFDDQFSVERPDGSNFTLKIRSTKLEDSAMYFCASSDWGRGTGELFFGEGSRLTVL.

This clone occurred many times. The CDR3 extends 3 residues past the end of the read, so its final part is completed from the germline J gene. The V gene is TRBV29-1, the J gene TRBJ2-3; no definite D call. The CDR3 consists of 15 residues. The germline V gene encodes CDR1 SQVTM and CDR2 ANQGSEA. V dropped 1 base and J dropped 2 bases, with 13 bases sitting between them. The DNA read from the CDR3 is TGCAGCGTTGAAGGATTTCGACAATTCACAGATACG. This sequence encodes CSVEGFRQFTDT. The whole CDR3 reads CSVEGFRQFTDTQYF.

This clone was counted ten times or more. Partial CDR3 DNA: TGCAGCGCTCAACCGGACAGTTGGGACGAAAAA. Translated: CSAQPDSWDEK. The full CDR3 protein is CSAQPDSWDEKLFF. The chain joins TRBV29-1 to TRBJ1-4, with TRBD1 as a possible D gene (6 bases). Read sequence stops 3 residues before the CDR3 end, and the germline J gene provides the missing end. V was clipped by 7 bases and J by 8 bases, with 20 bases between them. CDR1 and CDR2 from the germline V gene are SQVTM and ANQGSEA. The CDR3 loop spans 14 amino acids.

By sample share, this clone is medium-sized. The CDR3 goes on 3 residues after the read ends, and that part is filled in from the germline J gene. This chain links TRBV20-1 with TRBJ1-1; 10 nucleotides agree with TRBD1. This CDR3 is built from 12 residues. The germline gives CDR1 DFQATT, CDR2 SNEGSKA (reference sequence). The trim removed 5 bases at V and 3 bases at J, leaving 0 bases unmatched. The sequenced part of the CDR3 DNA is TGCAGTGCTGGACAGGGGGACACTGAA. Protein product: CSAGQGDTE. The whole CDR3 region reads CSAGQGDTEAFF.

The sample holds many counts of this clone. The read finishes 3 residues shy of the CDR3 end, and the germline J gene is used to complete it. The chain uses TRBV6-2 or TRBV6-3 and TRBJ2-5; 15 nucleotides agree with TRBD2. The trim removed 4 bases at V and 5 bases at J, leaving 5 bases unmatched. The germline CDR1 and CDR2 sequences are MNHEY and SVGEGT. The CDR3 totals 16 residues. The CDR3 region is CASSLGLAGGSETQYF. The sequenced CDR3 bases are TGTGCCAGCAGTTTGGGACTAGCGGGAGGATCTGAGACC.

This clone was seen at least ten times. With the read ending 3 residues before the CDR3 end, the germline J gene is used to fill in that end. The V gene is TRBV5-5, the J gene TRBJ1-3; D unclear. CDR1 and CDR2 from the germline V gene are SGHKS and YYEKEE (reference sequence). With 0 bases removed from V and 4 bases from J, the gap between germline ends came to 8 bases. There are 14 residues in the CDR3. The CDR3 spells CASSLGPSGNTIYF. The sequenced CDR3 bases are TGTGCCAGCAGCTTGGGTCCGTCCGGAAACACC.

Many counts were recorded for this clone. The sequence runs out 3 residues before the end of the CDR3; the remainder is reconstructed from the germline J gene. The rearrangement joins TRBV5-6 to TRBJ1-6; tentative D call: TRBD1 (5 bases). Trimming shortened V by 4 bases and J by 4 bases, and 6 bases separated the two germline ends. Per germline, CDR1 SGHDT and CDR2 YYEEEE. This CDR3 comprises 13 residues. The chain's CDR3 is CASSEGYNSPLHF. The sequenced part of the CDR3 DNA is TGTGCCAGCAGCGAGGGGTATAATTCACCC. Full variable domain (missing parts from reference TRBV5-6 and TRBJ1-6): DAGVTQSPTHLIKTRGQQVTLRCSPKSGHDTVSWYQQALGQGPQFIFQYYEEEERQRGNFPDRFSGHQFPNYSSELNVNALLLGDSALYLCASSEGYNSPLHFGNGTRLTVT.

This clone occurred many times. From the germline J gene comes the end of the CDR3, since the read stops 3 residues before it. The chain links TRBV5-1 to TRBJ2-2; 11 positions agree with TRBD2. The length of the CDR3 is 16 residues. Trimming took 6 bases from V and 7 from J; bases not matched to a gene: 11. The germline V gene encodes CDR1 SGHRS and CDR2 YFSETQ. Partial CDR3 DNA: TGCGCCAGCACCCCCGGGACTAGCGGAGGGGGCGGGGAG. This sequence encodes CASTPGTSGGGGE. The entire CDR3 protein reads CASTPGTSGGGGELFF.

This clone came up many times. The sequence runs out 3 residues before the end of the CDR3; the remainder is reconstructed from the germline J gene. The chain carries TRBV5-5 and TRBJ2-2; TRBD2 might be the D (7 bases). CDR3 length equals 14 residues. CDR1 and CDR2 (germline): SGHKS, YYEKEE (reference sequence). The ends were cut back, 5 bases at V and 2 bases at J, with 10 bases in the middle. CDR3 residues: CASSRGANTGELFF. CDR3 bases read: TGTGCCAGCAGTCGGGGGGCTAACACCGGGGAG. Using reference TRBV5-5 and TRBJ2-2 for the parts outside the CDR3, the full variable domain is DAGVTQSPTHLIKTRGQQVTLRCSPISGHKSVSWYQQVLGQGPQFIFQYYEKEERGRGNFPDRFSARQFPNYSSELNVNALLLGDSALYLCASSRGANTGELFFGEGSRLTVL.

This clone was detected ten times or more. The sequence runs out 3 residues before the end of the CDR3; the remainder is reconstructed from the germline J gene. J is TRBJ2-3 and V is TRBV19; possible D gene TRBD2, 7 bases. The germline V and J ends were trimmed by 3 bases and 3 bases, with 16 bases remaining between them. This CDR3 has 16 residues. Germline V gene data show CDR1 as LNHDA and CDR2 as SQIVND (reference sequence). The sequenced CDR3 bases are TGTGCCAGTAGTATCCGCGGGGGCGCAGGAACAGATACG. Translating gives CASSIRGGAGTDT. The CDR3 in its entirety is CASSIRGGAGTDTQYF.